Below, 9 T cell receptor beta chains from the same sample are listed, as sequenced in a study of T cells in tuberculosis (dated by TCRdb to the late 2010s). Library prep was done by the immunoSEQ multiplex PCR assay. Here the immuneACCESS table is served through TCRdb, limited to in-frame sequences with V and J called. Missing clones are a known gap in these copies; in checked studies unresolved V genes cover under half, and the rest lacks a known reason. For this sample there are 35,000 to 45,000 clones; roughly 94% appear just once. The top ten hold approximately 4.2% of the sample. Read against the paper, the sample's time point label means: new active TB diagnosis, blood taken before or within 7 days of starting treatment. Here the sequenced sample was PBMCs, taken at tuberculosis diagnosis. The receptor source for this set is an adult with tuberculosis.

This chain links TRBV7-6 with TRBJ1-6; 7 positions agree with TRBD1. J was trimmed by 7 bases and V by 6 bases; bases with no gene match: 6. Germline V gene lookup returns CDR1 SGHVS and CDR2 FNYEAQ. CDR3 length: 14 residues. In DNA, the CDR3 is TGTGCCAGCAGTTTTGACAGGGCGAATTCACCCCTCCACTTT. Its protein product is CASSFDRANSPLHF.

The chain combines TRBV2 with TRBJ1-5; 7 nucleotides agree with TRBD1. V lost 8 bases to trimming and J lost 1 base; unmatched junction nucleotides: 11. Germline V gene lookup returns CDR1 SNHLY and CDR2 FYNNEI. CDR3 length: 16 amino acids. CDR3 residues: CASGGRGVVSNQPQHF. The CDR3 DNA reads TGTGCCAGCGGCGGCAGGGGGGTTGTGAGCAATCAGCCCCAGCATTTT.

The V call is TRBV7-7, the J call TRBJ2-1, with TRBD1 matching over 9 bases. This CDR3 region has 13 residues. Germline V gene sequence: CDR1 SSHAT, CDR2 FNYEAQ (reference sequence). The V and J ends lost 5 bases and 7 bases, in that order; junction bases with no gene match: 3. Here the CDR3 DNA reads TGTGCCAGCAGCCCGGACAGGGGTAATGAGCAGTTCTTC. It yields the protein CASSPDRGNEQFF.

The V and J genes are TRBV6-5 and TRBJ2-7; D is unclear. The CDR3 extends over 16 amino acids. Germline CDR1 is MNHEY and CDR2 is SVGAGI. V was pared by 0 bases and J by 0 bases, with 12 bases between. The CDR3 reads CASSYSPGRSSYEQYF. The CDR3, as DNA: TGTGCCAGCAGTTACTCGCCCGGTCGGAGCTCCTACGAGCAGTACTTC.

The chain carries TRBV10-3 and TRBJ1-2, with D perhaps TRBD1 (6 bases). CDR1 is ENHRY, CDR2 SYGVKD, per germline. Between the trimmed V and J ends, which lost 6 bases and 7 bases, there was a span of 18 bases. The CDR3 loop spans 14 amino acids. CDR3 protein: CAIRTSQGFSGYTF. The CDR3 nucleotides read TGTGCCATCAGGACGTCACAGGGTTTCAGTGGCTACACCTTC.

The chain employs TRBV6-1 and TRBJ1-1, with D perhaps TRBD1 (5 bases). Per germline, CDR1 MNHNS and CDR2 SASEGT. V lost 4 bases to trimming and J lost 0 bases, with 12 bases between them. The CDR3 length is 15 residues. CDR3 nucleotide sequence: TGTGCCAGCAGTGGGGGCCGCTATATGAACACTGAAGCTTTCTTT. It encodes CASSGGRYMNTEAFF.

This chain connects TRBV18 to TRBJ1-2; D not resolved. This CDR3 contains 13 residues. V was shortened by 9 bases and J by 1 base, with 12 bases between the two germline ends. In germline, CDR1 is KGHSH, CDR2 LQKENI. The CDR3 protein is CASRQTDNYGYTF. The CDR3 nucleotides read TGTGCCAGTCGACAAACGGATAACTATGGCTACACCTTC.

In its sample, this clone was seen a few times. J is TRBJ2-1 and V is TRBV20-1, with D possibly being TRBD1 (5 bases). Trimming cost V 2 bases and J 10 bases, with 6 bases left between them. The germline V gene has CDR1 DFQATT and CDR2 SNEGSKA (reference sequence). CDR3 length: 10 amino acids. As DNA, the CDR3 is TGCAGTGCTAGACAGGGAGAGCAGTTCTTC. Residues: CSARQGEQFF.

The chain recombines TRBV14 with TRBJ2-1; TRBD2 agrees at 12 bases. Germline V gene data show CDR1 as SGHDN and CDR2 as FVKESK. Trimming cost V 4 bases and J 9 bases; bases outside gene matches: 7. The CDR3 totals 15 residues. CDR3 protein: CASSRGLAGTGEQFF. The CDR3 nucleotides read TGTGCCAGCAGCCGAGGACTAGCGGGGACCGGTGAGCAGTTCTTC.